This TCR beta chain was retrieved from a study of blood T cell repertoires in COVID-19. On the study more broadly: Samples of COVID-19 (acute and convalescent) were obtained from the United States, Italy and Spain.

In germline, CDR1 is MGHDK, CDR2 SYGVNS. This CDR3 comprises 13 residues. Trimming took off 4 bases at V and 5 bases at J, with 11 bases between the two ends. Clones were sequenced by immunoSEQ multiplex PCR, and TCRdb holds only the in-frame ones, with some missing. The sample contains fewer than 50,000 clones, roughly 92% of which appear only once. The chain employs TRBV25-1 and TRBJ1-1; no firm D call. This sequence was found in a man aged 50 to 59 with COVID-19, enrolled during active disease. The sample consisted of peripheral blood. This CDR3 is CASSGSGWTEAFF. CDR3 bases: TGTGCCAGCAGTGGCTCAGGTTGGACTGAAGCTTTCTTT.